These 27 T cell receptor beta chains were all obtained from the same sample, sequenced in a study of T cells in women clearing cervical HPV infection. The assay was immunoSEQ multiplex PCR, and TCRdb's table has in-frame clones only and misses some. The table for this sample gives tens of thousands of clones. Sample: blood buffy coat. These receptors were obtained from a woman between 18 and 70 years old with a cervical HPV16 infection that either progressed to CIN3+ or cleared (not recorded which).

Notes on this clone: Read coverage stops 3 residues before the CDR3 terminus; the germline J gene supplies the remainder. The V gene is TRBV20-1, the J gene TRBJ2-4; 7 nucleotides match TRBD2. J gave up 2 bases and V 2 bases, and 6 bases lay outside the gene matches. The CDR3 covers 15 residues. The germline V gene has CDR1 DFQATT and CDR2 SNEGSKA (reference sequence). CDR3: CSARLAGESKNIQYF. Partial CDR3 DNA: TGCAGTGCTAGACTTGCGGGGGAATCCAAAAACATT.

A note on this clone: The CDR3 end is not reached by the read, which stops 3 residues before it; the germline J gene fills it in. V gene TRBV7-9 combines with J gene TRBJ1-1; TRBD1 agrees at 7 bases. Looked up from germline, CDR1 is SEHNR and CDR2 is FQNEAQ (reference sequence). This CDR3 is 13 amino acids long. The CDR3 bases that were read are TGTGCCAGCAGCTTAGGCAGGGGGTACGAG. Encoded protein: CASSLGRGYE. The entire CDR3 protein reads CASSLGRGYEAFF.

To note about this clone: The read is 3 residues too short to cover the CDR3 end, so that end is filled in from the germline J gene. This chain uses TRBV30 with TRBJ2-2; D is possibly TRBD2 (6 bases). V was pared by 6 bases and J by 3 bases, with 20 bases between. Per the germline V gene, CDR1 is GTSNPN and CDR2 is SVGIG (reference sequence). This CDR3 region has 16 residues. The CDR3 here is CACPSPGRTDTGELFF. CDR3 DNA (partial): TGTGCCTGCCCCTCACCAGGGAGGACCGACACCGGGGAG.

The CDR3 loop is CASSTRQGAQRNTEAFF. The part of the CDR3 DNA that was read is TGTGCCAGCAGTACGCGACAGGGGGCACAGCGGAACACTGAA. V and J are TRBV6-2 or TRBV6-3 and TRBJ1-1, with 10 bases lining up with TRBD1. The read terminates 3 residues ahead of where the CDR3 ends, so the germline J gene completes it. The germline V gene encodes CDR1 MNHEY and CDR2 SVGEGT. The CDR3 consists of 17 residues. V lost 5 bases to trimming and J lost 1 base; unmatched junction nucleotides: 10.

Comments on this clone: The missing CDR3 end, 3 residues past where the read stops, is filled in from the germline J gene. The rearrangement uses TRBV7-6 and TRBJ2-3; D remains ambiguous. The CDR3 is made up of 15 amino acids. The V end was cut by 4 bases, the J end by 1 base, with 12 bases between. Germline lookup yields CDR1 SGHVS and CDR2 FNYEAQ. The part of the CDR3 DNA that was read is TGTGCCAGCAGCTCCCCCCCCAGCGGCACAGATACG. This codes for CASSSPPSGTDT. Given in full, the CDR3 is CASSSPPSGTDTQYF.

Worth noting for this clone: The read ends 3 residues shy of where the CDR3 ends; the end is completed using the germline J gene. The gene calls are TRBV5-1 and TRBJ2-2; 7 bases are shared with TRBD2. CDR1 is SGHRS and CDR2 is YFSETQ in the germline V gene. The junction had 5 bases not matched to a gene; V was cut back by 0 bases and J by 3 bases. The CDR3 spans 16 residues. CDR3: CASSLDGGVDTGELFF. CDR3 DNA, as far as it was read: TGCGCCAGCAGCTTGGATGGGGGGGTTGACACCGGGGAG.

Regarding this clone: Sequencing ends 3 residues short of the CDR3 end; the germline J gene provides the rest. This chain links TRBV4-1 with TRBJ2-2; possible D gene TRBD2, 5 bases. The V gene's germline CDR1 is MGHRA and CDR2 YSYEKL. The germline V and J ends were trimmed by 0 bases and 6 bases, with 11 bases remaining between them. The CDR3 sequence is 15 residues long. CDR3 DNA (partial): TGCGCCAGCAGCCAAGAATTTCTAGCACCCGGGGAG. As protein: CASSQEFLAPGE. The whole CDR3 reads CASSQEFLAPGELFF.

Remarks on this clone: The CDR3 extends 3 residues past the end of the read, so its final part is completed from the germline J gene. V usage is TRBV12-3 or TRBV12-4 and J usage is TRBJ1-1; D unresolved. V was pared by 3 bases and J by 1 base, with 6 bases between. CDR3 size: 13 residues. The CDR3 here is CASSFGSNTEAFF. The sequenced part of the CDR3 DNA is TGTGCCAGCAGTTTCGGGTCGAACACTGAA.

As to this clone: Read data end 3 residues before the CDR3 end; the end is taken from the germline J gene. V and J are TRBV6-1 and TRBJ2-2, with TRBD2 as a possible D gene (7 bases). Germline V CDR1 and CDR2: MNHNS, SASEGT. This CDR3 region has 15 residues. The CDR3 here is CASSEVAGANSPLFF. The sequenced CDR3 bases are TGTGCCAGCAGTGAAGTTGCGGGGGCCAATTCACCG.

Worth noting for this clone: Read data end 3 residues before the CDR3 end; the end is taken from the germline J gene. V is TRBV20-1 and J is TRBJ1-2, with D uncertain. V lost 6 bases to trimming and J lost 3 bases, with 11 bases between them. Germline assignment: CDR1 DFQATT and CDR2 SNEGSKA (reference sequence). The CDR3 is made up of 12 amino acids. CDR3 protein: CSAASKDYGYTF. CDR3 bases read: TGCAGTGCCGCGTCTAAAGACTATGGC.

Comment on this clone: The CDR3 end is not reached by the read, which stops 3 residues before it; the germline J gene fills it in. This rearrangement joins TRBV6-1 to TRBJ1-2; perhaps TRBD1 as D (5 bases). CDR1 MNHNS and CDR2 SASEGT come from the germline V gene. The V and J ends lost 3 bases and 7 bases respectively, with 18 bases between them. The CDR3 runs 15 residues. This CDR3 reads CASSEEFYGGFGYTF. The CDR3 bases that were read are TGTGCCAGCAGTGAGGAATTCTATGGGGGGTTTGGC.

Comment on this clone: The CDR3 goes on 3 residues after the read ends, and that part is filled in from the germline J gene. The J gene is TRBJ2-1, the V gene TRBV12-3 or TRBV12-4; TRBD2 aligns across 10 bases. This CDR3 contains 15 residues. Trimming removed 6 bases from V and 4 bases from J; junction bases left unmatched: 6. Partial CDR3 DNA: TGTGCCAGCAGCCCACTAGCGGGGAAGTACAATGAG. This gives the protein CASSPLAGKYNE. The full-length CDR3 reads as CASSPLAGKYNEQFF.

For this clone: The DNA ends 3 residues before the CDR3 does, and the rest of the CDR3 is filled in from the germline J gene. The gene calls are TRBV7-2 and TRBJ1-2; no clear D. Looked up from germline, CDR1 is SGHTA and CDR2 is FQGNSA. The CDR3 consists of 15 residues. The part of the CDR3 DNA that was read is TGTGCCAGCAGCTTAACTAGCGGGAGAGTCAACGAC. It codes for CASSLTSGRVND. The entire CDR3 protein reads CASSLTSGRVNDYTF.

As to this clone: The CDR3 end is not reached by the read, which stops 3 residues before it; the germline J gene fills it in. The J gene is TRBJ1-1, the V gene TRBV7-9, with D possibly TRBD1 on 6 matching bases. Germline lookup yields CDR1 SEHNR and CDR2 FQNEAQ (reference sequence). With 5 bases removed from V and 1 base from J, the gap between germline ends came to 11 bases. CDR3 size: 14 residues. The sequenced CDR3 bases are TGTGCCAGCAGCCCCGCAGGGGAGAACACTGAA. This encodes CASSPAGENTE. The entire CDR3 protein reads CASSPAGENTEAFF.

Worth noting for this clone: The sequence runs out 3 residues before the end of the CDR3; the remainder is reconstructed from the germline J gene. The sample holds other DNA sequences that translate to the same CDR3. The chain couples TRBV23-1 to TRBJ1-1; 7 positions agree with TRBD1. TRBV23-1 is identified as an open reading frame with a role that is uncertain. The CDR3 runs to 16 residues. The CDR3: CASSQSGPRQGETAFF. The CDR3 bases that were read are TGCGCCAGCAGTCAATCTGGTCCGAGACAGGGTGAGACC.

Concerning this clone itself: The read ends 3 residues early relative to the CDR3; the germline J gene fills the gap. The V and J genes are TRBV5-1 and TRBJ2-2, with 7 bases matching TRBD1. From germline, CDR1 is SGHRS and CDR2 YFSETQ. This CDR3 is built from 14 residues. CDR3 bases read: TGCGCCAGCAGCTGGGACAGTTATAATTCACCG. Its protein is CASSWDSYNSP. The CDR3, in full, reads CASSWDSYNSPLFF.

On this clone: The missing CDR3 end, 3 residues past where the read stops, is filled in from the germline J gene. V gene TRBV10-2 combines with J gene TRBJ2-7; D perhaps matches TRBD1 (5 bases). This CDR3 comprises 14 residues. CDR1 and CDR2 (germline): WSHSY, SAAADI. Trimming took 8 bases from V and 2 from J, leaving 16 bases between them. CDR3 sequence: CASQFKGVAYEQYF. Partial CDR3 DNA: TGCGCCAGCCAGTTTAAAGGGGTGGCCTACGAG.

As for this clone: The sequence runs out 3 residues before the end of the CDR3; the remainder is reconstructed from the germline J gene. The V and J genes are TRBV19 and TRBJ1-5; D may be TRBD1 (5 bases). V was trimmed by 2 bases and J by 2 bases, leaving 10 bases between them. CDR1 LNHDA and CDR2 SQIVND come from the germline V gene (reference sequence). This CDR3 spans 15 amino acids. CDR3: CASSIPRVGNQPQHF. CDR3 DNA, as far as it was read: TGTGCCAGTAGTATACCCAGGGTGGGCAATCAGCCC.

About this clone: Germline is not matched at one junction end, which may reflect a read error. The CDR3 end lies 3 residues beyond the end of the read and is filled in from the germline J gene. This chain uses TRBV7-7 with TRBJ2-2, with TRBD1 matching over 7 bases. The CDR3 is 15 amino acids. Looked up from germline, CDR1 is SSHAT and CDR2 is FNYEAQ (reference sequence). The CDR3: CASSLGGGNTGELFF. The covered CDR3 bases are TGTGCTAGCAGCTTAGGGGGCGGGAACACCGGGGAG.

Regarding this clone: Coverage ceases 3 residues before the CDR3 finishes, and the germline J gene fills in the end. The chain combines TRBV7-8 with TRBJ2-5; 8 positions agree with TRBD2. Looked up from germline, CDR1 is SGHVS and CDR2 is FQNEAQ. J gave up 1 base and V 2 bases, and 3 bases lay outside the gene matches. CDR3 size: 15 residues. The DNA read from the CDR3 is TGTGCCAGCAGCTTACAGCGGGGGCGCCAAGAGACC. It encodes CASSLQRGRQET. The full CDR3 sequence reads CASSLQRGRQETQYF.

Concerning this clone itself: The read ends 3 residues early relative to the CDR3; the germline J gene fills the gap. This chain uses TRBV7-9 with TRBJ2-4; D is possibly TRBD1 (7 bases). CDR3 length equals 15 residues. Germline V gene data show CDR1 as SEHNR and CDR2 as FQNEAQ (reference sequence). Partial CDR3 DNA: TGTGCCAGCAGCCCGGGAGACAGGGATGGTGCAGGT. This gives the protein CASSPGDRDGAG. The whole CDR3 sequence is CASSPGDRDGAGQYF.

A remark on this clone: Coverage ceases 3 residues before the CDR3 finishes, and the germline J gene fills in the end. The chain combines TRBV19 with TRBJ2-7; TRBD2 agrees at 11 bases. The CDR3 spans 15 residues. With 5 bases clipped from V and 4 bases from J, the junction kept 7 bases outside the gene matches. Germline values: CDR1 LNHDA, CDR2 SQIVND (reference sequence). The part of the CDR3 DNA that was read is TGTGCCAGTAGTGTACTAGCGGGAGAAATATACGAG. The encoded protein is CASSVLAGEIYE. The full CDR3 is CASSVLAGEIYEQYF.

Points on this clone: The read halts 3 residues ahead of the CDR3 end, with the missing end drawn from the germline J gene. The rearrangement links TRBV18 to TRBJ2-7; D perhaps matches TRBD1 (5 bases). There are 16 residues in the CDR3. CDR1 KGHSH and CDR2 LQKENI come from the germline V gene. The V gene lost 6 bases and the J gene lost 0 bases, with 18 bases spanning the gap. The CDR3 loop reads CASSPVRTLSSYEQYF. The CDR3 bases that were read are TGTGCCAGCTCCCCGGTCAGGACACTTAGCTCCTACGAG.

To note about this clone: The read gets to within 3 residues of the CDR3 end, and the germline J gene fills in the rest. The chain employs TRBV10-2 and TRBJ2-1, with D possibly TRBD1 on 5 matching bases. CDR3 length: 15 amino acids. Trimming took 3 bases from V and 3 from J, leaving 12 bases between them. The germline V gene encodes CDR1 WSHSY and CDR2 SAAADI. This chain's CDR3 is CASSDYADSYNEQFF. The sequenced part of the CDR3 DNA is TGCGCCAGCAGTGATTATGCTGACAGCTACAATGAG.

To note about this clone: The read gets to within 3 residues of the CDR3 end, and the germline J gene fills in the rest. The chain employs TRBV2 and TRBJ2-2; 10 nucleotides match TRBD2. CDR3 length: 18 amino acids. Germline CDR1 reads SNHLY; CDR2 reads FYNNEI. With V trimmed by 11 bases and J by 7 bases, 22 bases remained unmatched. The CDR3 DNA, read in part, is TGTGCCCCCTTGCGGCCGCGGGGGAGCGGGAGGGCGGACGGGGAG. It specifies CAPLRPRGSGRADGE. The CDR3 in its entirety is CAPLRPRGSGRADGELFF.

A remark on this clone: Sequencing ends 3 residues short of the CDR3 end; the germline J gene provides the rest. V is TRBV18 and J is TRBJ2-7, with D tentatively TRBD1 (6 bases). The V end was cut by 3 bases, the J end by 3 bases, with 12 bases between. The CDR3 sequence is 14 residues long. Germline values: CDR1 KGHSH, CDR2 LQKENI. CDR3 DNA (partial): TGTGCCAGCTCACCGAAACAGGGATTCTACGAG. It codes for CASSPKQGFYE. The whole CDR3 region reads CASSPKQGFYEQYF.

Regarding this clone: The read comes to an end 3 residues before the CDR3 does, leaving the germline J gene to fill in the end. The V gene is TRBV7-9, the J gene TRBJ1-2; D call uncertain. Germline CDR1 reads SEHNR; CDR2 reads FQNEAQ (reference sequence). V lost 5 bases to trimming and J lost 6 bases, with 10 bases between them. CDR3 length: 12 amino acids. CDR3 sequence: CASSPPRDGYTF. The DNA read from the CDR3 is TGTGCCAGCAGCCCTCCGCGGGATGGC.